The entry below gives a single T cell receptor beta chain sequence along with its context. Antigen: not known. It was with 60 Vbeta and 13 Jbeta primers that the PCR ran. The protocol was immunoSEQ multiplex PCR, while the TCRdb copy is restricted to in-frame clones and leaves out a portion. The repertoire includes 150,000 or so clones, 74% of them detected once, and roughly 4% sits in the top ten. Germline CDR1 SGHVS, CDR2 FQNEAQ. The length of the CDR3 is 17 residues. V dropped 0 bases and J dropped 0 bases, with 12 bases sitting between them. The data derive from a study of cytomegalovirus exposure and HLA in healthy donors. Study-level points and caveats: Common viral pathogens (according to a later analysis) appeared linked to several of the most significant clusters. Productive rates of about 87% or about 30% were seen for most TCR beta V segments in an earlier analysis. Using a false discovery rate of 0.05, a later analysis showed that approximately 17,000 TCR beta sequences were associated with HLA alleles.

The chain has TRBV7-8 and TRBJ2-1; D is unresolved. The TCR originated in a man younger than 30 in good health and CMV-seropositive. Sequencing was carried out using PBMCs. CDR3 sequence: CASSLARSRGSYNEQFF. CDR3 DNA: TGTGCCAGCAGCTTAGCGCGGTCCCGTGGCTCCTACAATGAGCAGTTCTTC.